This T cell receptor (beta chain) was sequenced during a study of shared clonotypes between healthy human individuals. Study-level points and caveats: Sorted-subset samples were not fully sequenced, rarefaction indicated. Some naive CD4 clonotypes, around 4.7%, turned up in common across several donors.

It was across several immunoSEQ plates that each subset's genomic DNA was evenly split. Sequenced by immunoSEQ multiplex PCR; TCRdb stores in-frame clones only, minus some. The sample gives 2.5 million or so clones, roughly 92% of which show up once; more than 0.12% is in the top ten. A CD45RA-negative memory subset and a CD45RA+ naive subset were separated from the CD4+ cells. CDR3 length equals 13 residues. The ends were cut back, 4 bases at V and 6 bases at J, with 9 bases in the middle. CDR1 and CDR2 from the germline V gene are SNHLY and FYNNEI. As regards this clone: The antigen is undetermined.

The sequencing sample was made of naive CD4+ T cells sorted from blood. The subset is: CD45RA+ positively selected. This receptor was taken from a man aged 18 to 29 in good health. This chain uses TRBV2 with TRBJ1-4; D is unresolved. The CDR3 sequence is CASSALEDEKLFF. The CDR3 DNA sequence: TGTGCCAGCAGTGCCCTGGAGGATGAAAAACTGTTTTTT.